This passage covers 18 T cell receptor beta chains from one sample sequenced in a study of cytomegalovirus exposure and HLA in healthy donors. It was with 60 Vbeta and 13 Jbeta primers that the PCR ran. Generated by immunoSEQ multiplex PCR, the TCRdb table keeps only in-frame clones and is missing some. This table holds about 93,000 clones, about 80% found once. Sequencing used PBMCs. These receptors all come from a man aged 25-40 years in good health and CMV-seronegative.

The V gene is TRBV29-1, the J gene TRBJ2-7; TRBD1 might be the D (5 bases). CDR3 length: 13 residues. V was pared by 5 bases and J by 2 bases, with 13 bases between. Germline V gene data show CDR1 as SQVTM and CDR2 as ANQGSEA. The chain's CDR3 is CSVLTTEAYEQYF. The CDR3 DNA reads as TGCAGCGTTCTTACGACAGAAGCCTACGAGCAGTACTTC.

This chain links TRBV9 with TRBJ2-6; no clear D gene. Looked up from germline, CDR1 is SGDLS and CDR2 is YYNGEE. V was clipped by 0 bases and J by 0 bases, with 4 bases between them. CDR3 length: 15 residues. The CDR3 region has the DNA TGTGCCAGCAGCGTAGAGAGCTCTGGGGCCAACGTCCTGACTTTC. This codes for CASSVESSGANVLTF.

The rearrangement uses TRBV5-4 and TRBJ2-7, with D possibly TRBD2 on 7 matching bases. Trimming left V 4 bases short and J 0 bases short, with 11 bases between. The CDR3 loop spans 14 amino acids. CDR1 SGHNT and CDR2 YYREEE come from the germline V gene (reference sequence). CDR3 region: CASSGGDTSYEQYF. DNA of the CDR3: TGTGCCAGCAGCGGGGGGGACACCTCCTACGAGCAGTACTTC. Full variable domain (remainder filled in from reference TRBV5-4 and TRBJ2-7): ETGVTQSPTHLIKTRGQQVTLRCSSQSGHNTVSWYQQALGQGPQFIFQYYREEENGRGNFPPRFSGLQFPNYSSELNVNALELDDSALYLCASSGGDTSYEQYFGPGTRLTVT.

The chain couples TRBV5-1 to TRBJ2-2; 7 positions match TRBD2. The CDR3 has 15 amino acids. Trimming cost V 1 base and J 3 bases; bases outside gene matches: 3. Looked up from germline, CDR1 is SGHRS and CDR2 is YFSETQ. Here the CDR3 reads CASSLQGGDTGELFF. For the CDR3, the DNA is TGCGCCAGCAGCTTGCAGGGAGGGGACACCGGGGAGCTGTTTTTT.

V gene TRBV11-2 combines with J gene TRBJ1-2; 8 bases map to TRBD1. The J segment lost 5 bases and the V segment lost 5 bases, leaving 4 bases of the junction unmatched. The germline V gene has CDR1 SGHAT and CDR2 FQNNGV. The CDR3 runs 13 residues. CDR3 nucleotides: TGTGCCAGCAGCGCAGGGGGCTGGTATGGCTACACCTTC. This translates into CASSAGGWYGYTF.

V is TRBV7-2 and J is TRBJ2-1, with D possibly TRBD1 on 5 matching bases. The germline V gene encodes CDR1 SGHTA and CDR2 FQGNSA. There are 13 residues in the CDR3. The V end was cut by 1 base, the J end by 10 bases, with 11 bases between. Here the CDR3 reads CASSLGSRQEQFF. CDR3 DNA sequence: TGTGCCAGCAGCTTAGGGTCCCGACAGGAGCAGTTCTTC.

Comment on this clone: Other nucleotide sequences from this sample produce the same CDR3. V usage is TRBV2 and J usage is TRBJ2-7; D not resolved. The CDR3 is made up of 11 amino acids. The ends were cut back, 2 bases at V and 6 bases at J, with 5 bases in the middle. CDR1 SNHLY and CDR2 FYNNEI come from the germline V gene. DNA for the CDR3: TGTGCCAGCAGTGAATCAGGCGAGCAGTACTTC. This translates into CASSESGEQYF.

The rearrangement links TRBV19 to TRBJ2-2, with 10 bases lining up with TRBD2. The germline CDR1 and CDR2 sequences are LNHDA and SQIVND (reference sequence). The junction had 3 bases not matched to a gene; V was cut back by 2 bases and J by 6 bases. The length of the CDR3 is 15 residues. CDR3 in DNA: TGTGCCAGTAGTATACTAGCGGGAGTGTCCGGGGAGCTGTTTTTT. Translating gives CASSILAGVSGELFF.

The V and J genes are TRBV5-6 and TRBJ2-3, with no clear D. Germline values: CDR1 SGHDT, CDR2 YYEEEE. The V end lost 2 bases, the J end lost 4 bases, and 2 bases lay between the germline ends. The CDR3 has 11 amino acids. CDR3 residues: CASSFADTQYF. The CDR3 DNA is TGTGCCAGCAGCTTCGCAGATACGCAGTATTTT.

The rearrangement uses TRBV9 and TRBJ2-7; TRBD2 is a possible D gene (5 bases). The length of the CDR3 is 14 residues. Trimming took 0 bases from V and 6 from J, leaving 13 bases between them. Germline V gene sequence: CDR1 SGDLS, CDR2 YYNGEE. The CDR3 nucleotides are TGTGCCAGCAGCGTAGGAGGCCCGGGGATCGAGCAGTACTTC. Its protein is CASSVGGPGIEQYF. Looking up the rest from reference TRBV9 and TRBJ2-7 gives the full variable domain: DSGVTQTPKHLITATGQRVTLRCSPRSGDLSVYWYQQSLDQGLQFLIQYYNGEERAKGNILERFSAQQFPDLHSELNLSSLELGDSALYFCASSVGGPGIEQYFGPGTRLTVT.

This sequence joins TRBV10-1 and TRBJ2-1, with 10 bases aligning to TRBD1. With 7 bases clipped from V and 2 bases from J, the junction kept 8 bases outside the gene matches. In germline, CDR1 is WNHNN, CDR2 SYGVQD (reference sequence). The CDR3 is 16 amino acids. The CDR3: CASKCPGTGAYNEQFF. The CDR3 DNA sequence: TGCGCCAGCAAATGCCCCGGGACAGGGGCCTACAATGAGCAGTTCTTC.

The J gene is TRBJ2-5, the V gene TRBV7-2; the D is unclear. Trimming took off 1 base at V and 10 bases at J, with 19 bases between the two ends. CDR1 and CDR2 from the germline V gene are SGHTA and FQGNSA. The CDR3 sequence is 15 residues long. The CDR3 DNA follows: TGTGCCAGCAGCTTAGGTGGCACAGAGCTATATGTCCAGTACTTC. Its protein product is CASSLGGTELYVQYF.

This clone was seen more than once but under ten times. This chain links TRBV28 with TRBJ2-7; possibly TRBD1 for D (7 bases). The CDR3 length is 15 residues. Deletions cut 2 bases from V and 3 bases from J, with 14 bases between. Per the germline V gene, CDR1 is MDHEN and CDR2 is SYDVKM. The CDR3 is CASSLGGRGDYEQYF. CDR3 nucleotide sequence: TGTGCCAGCAGTTTAGGAGGCAGGGGGGACTACGAGCAGTACTTC. Based on the CDR3 plus reference TRBV28 and TRBJ2-7, the full variable domain is DVKVTQSSRYLVKRTGEKVFLECVQDMDHENMFWYRQDPGLGLRLIYFSYDVKMKEKGDIPEGYSVSREKKERFSLILESASTNQTSMYLCASSLGGRGDYEQYFGPGTRLTVT.

The rearrangement links TRBV4-2 to TRBJ2-2, with 12 bases identical to TRBD1. This CDR3 is 15 amino acids long. J lost 7 bases, V lost 4 bases, and 4 bases had no gene match. Germline assignment: CDR1 LGHNA and CDR2 YNFKEQ. In DNA form, the CDR3 reads TGTGCCAGCAGCCCGGGACAGGGGGCTGACGGGGAGCTGTTTTTT. Amino acid sequence: CASSPGQGADGELFF.

J is TRBJ1-2 and V is TRBV28, with TRBD1 identical over 7 bases. After removal of 11 bases from V and 4 bases from J, the junction contained 19 bases not matched to a gene. Germline V CDR1 and CDR2: MDHEN, SYDVKM. The CDR3 contains 16 residues. CDR3 amino acids: CAAKRSNRGEIYGYTF. In DNA, the CDR3 is TGTGCCGCCAAAAGATCCAACAGGGGAGAAATCTATGGCTACACCTTC.

The J gene is TRBJ2-3, the V gene TRBV4-2, with 7 positions matching TRBD2. The CDR3 covers 16 residues. Germline loops: CDR1 LGHNA, CDR2 YNFKEQ. Trimming removed 1 base from V and 0 bases from J; junction bases left unmatched: 4. The CDR3 loop is CASSQGLAASTDTQYF. Written as DNA, the CDR3 is TGTGCCAGCAGCCAAGGGCTAGCGGCGAGCACAGATACGCAGTATTTT.

The J gene is TRBJ2-1, the V gene TRBV4-2; 16 positions agree with TRBD2. Germline V gene data show CDR1 as LGHNA and CDR2 as YNFKEQ. Trimming removed 3 bases from V and 1 base from J; junction bases left unmatched: 9. This CDR3 contains 20 residues. The CDR3 is CASSQWGLAGGDRSYNEQFF. The CDR3 DNA is TGTGCCAGCAGCCAGTGGGGACTAGCGGGGGGGGACAGATCCTACAATGAGCAGTTCTTC.

This chain's CDR3 is CASSPDRNSYEQYF. The CDR3, as DNA: TGTGCCAGTAGTCCAGACAGAAACTCCTACGAGCAGTACTTC. This chain uses TRBV19 with TRBJ2-7; possible D gene TRBD1, 5 bases. V lost 5 bases, J lost 0 bases, and 11 bases lay in between. Germline CDR1 and CDR2: LNHDA and SQIVND (reference sequence). This CDR3 contains 14 residues.